Sequencing of this T cell receptor (beta chain) was carried out in a study of PD-L1 blockade in urothelial cancer (dated by TCRdb to about 2017). For the wider study: Therapy was started in the mid-2010s for all patients, and atezolizumab 1,200 mg was administered intravenously every 3 weeks. About 85% of the roughly 29 patients were identified as males with urothelial cancer of bladder origin, and a prior smoking history was reported by 18 of 29 patients. An ECOG performance status of 0 or 1 was recorded for the patients, and 0 to 3 prior chemotherapy regimens had been received by the patients. Blood samples were analyzed at 3 weeks after treatment start (second dose) and at 6 weeks after treatment start. Blood samples gave a median of approximately 150,000 T cells and some 83,000 unique TCRs, with a median clonality of around 0.08. The study was an exploratory multi-omic analysis of somatic, immune and clinical correlates of response to PD-L1 blockade with atezolizumab in urothelial cancer. Pretreatment tumor samples, along with matched peripheral blood collected serially before and after atezolizumab treatment, underwent TCR sequencing. Durable clinical benefit was defined as progression-free survival longer than 6 months, and TCR features were also tested against progression-free and overall survival. In the same patients, pretreatment tumors underwent whole exome sequencing and RNA sequencing in addition to TCR sequencing. Durable clinical benefit was achieved by nine patients but not by the remaining 20. Pretreatment blood TCR-seq was available for about 27 patients, at least one posttreatment blood collection was obtained for around 24 patients, and tumor TCR-seq was available for around 24 patients. What the work shows at the level of the full study, not this receptor alone: Because the sample size was small (n = 29) and many of the analyses were exploratory, the results are meant to be hypothesis-generating. Improved progression-free and overall survival was associated with having pretreatment peripheral blood TCR clonality below the median. At 3 weeks after the start of treatment, tumor-associated TCR clones in peripheral blood had expanded more in patients with durable benefit (n of about 22, p = 0.022).

The V and J ends are trimmed by 4 bases and 9 bases, leaving 8 bases between them. Counted from cysteine to phenylalanine, this CDR3 has 11 amino acids. Only the CDR3 part of the read is kept: 33 bases, read in frame from the first base. Per the germline V gene, SGHDT is the CDR1 and YYEEEE is the CDR2. Synthetic TCR analog templates were spiked into each PCR to estimate absolute template abundance from read counts. TCRbeta CDR3 regions were amplified from genomic DNA with bias-controlled V and J gene primers using the immunoSEQ assay. Sequencing of rearranged TCRbeta segments was performed at approximately 20X coverage. Per the authors' processing: Clustering was used to correct sequencing errors, and CDR3s were annotated against IMGT so that V, D and J genes could be assigned. Only productive TCRbeta rearrangements were used in downstream analyses, excluding out-of-frame or stop-codon sequences. Clonality was computed as one minus Shannon entropy normalized by the log of the number of unique productive sequences. Fisher's exact test with Benjamini-Hochberg correction, at a threshold of adjusted p below 0.01, was used to find clones that differed between time points or between blood and tumor. TCRdb carries this immuneACCESS record with in-frame sequences only. Its versions omit some clonotypes, under half of them owing to an unresolved V gene in the studies checked, with the rest unexplained. V, J and clone size reflect that table, while D and trimming were determined from the DNA. The sample profile shows roughly 46,000 clones; approximately 85% of them were found once. The ten largest clonotypes hold more than 1.5% of the sample.

By its share of the sample, this clone is medium-sized (0.01 to 0.1%). The antigen this receptor binds is unknown. No quality values exist for individual bases; no much larger clone is one base distant. The time point label for this specimen denotes: peripheral blood 6 weeks after treatment start. The cohort included about 27 patients with locally advanced or metastatic urothelial carcinoma who were treated at Memorial Sloan Kettering on a trial protocol. Peripheral blood mononuclear cells were collected pretreatment and during treatment, at between 1 and 8 total time points per patient. The Qiagen DNeasy Blood extraction kit was used to purify genomic DNA from total PBMCs and tumor samples. PBMCs were collected pretreatment and during treatment, and were isolated and stored as previously described.

This clonotype originated in a man aged 50 to 60 with urothelial cancer. Recombination linked TRBV5-6 to TRBJ2-1, with a weak D call of TRBD2 (5 bases match). Sequences were derived from PBMCs, sampled around atezolizumab (anti-PD-L1) treatment. The DNA sequence is as follows: TGTGCCAGCAGCGTCAGCGGTGAGCAGTTCTTC. This is translated as CASSVSGEQFF.